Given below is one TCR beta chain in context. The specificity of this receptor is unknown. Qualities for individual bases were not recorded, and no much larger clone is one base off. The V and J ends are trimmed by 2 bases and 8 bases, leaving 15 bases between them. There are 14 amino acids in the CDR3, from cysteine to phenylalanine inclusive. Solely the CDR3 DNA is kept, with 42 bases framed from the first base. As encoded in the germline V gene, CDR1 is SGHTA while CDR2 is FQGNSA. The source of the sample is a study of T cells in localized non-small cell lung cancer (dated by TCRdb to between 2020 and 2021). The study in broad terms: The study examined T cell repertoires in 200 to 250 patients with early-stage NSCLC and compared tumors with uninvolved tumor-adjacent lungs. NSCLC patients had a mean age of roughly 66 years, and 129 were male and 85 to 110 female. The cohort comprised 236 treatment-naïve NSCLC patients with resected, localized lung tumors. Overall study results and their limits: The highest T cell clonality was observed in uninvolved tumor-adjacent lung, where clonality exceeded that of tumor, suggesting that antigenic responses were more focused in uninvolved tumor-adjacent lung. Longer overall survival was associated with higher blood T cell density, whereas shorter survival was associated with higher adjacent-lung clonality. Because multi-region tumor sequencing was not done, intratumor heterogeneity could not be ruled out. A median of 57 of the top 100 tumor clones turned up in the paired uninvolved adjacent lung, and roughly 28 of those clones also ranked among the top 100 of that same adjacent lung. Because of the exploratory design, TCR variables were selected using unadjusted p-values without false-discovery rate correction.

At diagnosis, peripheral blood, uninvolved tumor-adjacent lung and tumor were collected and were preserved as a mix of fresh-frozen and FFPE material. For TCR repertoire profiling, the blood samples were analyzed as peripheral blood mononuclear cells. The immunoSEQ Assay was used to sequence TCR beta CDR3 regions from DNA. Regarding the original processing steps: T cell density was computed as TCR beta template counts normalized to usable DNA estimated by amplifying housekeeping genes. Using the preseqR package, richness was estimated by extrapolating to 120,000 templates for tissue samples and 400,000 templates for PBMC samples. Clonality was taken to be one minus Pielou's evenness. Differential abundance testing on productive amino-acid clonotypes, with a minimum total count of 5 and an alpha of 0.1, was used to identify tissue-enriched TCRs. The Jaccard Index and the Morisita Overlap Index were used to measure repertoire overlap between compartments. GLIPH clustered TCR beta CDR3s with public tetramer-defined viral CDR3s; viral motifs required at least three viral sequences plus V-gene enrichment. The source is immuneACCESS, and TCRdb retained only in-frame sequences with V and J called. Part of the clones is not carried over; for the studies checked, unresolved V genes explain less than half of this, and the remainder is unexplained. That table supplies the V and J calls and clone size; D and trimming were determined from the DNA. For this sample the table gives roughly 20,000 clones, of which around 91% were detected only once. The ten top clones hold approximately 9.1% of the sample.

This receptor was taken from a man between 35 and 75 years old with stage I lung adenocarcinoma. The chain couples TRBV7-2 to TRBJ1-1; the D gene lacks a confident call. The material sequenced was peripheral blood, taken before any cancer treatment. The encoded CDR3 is CASSLNWRGSEAFF. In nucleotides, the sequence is TGTGCCAGCAGCTTAAATTGGCGGGGTTCCGAAGCTTTCTTT.